The subject of this entry is one T cell receptor (beta chain). Sample time point: sample taken at primary tumor resection. Unsorted tumor, nontumor lung tissue or cryopreserved PBMC supplied the whole RNA. These data originate in a study of spatial heterogeneity in lung cancer. J lost 9 bases, V lost 0 bases, and 5 bases had no gene match. CDR1 is LGHNA, CDR2 YNFKEQ, per germline. The CDR3 runs 15 residues. Each CDR3 protein is one row after TCRdb ran MiXCR on the 5' RACE reads. The table lists some 100,000 distinct CDR3 sequences, approximately 8.5% of them singletons. This clonotype was obtained from a male donor with early-stage non-small cell lung cancer. V and J are TRBV4-2 and TRBJ2-5; 12 nucleotides align to TRBD2. Sequences were derived from PBMCs, sampled at surgery. CDR3 in DNA: TGTGCCAGCAGCCAAGATAGGCTAGCGGGGGGGCCCCAGTACTTC. Amino acids: CASSQDRLAGGPQYF.